Listed below are T cell receptor beta chains from one sample, sequenced in a study of CD8+ T cells in alopecia areata. Clones were sequenced by immunoSEQ multiplex PCR, and TCRdb holds only the in-frame ones, with some missing. This sample yields roughly 180,000 clones, of which 55% to 70% are seen a single time; 3% to 4% belongs to the top ten. The sequencing here drew on CD4+ T cells sorted from blood, taken at week 4, from a patient treated with tofacitinib. The origin of the receptors is a human donor with alopecia areata. The conserved cysteine and the conserved F or W are not part of the CDR3 here. The order of the fields is V gene, J gene, clone size, CDR3 protein. Rows may omit the clone size; those that give it use once, few, many or a size class.

V: TRBV30; J: TRBJ1-2; size: NA; CDR3: AWSPGQSYGYT
V: TRBV7-2; J: TRBJ1-4; size: NA; CDR3: ASSLNGATNEKLF
V: TRBV29-1; J: TRBJ2-7; size: NA; CDR3: SVVQGYEQY
V: TRBV25-1; J: TRBJ1-4; size: NA; CDR3: ASSVVGITNEKLF
V: TRBV28; J: TRBJ1-1; size: NA; CDR3: ASREGPEAF
V: TRBV7-9; J: TRBJ2-5; size: NA; CDR3: ASSPPLGRGQGETQY
V: TRBV5-6; J: TRBJ2-1; size: NA; CDR3: ASSLPSGGSNEQF
V: TRBV5-4; J: TRBJ1-2; size: many; CDR3: ASRPDIGYGYT
V: TRBV28; J: TRBJ2-7; size: NA; CDR3: ASLSGLLDEQY
V: TRBV5-1; J: TRBJ2-1; size: NA; CDR3: ASSLGPSDPLKYNEQF
V: TRBV5-1; J: TRBJ2-3; size: NA; CDR3: ASSGRGDHTDTQY
V: TRBV6-1; J: TRBJ1-1; size: NA; CDR3: ASSLGGGASTEAF
V: TRBV2; J: TRBJ2-7; size: NA; CDR3: ASSEQGAIFYEQY
V: TRBV30; J: TRBJ1-1; size: NA; CDR3: AWLLNTEAF